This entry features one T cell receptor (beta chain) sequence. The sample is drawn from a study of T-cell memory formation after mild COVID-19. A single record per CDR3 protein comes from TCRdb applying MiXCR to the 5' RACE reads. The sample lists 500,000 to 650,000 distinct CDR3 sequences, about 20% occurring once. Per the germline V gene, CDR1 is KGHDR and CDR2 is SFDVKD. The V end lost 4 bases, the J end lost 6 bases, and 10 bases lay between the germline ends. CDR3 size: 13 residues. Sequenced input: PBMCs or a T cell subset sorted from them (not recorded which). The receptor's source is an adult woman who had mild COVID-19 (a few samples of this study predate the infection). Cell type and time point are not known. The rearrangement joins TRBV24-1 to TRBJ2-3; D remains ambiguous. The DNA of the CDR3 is TGTGCCACCAGTGAAGCTGGCTTGGATACGCAGTATTTT. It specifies CATSEAGLDTQYF.